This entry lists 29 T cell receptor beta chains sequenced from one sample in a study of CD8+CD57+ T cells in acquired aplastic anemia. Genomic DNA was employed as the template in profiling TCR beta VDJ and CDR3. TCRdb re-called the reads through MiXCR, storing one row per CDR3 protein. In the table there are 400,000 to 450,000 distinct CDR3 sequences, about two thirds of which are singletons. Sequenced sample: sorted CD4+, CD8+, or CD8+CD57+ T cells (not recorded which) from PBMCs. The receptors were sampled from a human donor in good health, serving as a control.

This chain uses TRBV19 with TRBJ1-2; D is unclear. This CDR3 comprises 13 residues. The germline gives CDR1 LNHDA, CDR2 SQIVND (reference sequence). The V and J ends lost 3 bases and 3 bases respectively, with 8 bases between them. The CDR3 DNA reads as TGTGCCAGTAGTATGACGGAGTACTATGGCTACACCTTC. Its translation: CASSMTEYYGYTF.

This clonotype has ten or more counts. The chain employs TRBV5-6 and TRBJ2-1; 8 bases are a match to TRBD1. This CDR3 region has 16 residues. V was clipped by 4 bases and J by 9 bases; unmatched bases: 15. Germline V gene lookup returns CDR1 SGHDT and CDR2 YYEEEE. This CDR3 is CASSPIEQDRDSEQFF. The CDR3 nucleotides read TGTGCCAGCAGCCCTATTGAACAGGACAGGGATAGTGAGCAGTTCTTC. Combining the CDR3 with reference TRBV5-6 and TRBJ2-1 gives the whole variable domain DAGVTQSPTHLIKTRGQQVTLRCSPKSGHDTVSWYQQALGQGPQFIFQYYEEEERQRGNFPDRFSGHQFPNYSSELNVNALLLGDSALYLCASSPIEQDRDSEQFFGPGTRLTVL.

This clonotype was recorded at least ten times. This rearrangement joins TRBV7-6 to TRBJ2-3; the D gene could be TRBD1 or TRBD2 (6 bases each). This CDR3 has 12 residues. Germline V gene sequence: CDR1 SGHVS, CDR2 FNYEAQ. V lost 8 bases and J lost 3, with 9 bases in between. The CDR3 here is CASQGRTDTQYF. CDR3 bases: TGTGCCAGCCAGGGGAGGACAGATACGCAGTATTTT.

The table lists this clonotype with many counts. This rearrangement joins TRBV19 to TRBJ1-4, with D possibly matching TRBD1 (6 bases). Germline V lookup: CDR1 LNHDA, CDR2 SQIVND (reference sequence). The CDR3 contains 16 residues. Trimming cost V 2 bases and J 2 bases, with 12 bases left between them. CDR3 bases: TGTGCCAGTAGTATATCAGGGGCACGGACTAATGAAAAACTGTTTTTT. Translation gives CASSISGARTNEKLFF. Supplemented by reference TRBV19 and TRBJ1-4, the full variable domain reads DGGITQSPKYLFRKEGQNVTLSCEQNLNHDAMYWYRQDPGQGLRLIYYSQIVNDFQKGDIAEGYSVSREKKESFPLTVTSAQKNPTAFYLCASSISGARTNEKLFFGSGTQLSVL.

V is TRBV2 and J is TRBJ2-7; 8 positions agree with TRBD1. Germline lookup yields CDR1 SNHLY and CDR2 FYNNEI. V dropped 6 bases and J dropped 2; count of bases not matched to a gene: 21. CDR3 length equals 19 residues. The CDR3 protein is CASSGNLRGQVRDPYEQYF. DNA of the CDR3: TGTGCCAGCAGCGGCAACCTCCGGGGACAGGTACGCGATCCCTACGAGCAGTACTTC.

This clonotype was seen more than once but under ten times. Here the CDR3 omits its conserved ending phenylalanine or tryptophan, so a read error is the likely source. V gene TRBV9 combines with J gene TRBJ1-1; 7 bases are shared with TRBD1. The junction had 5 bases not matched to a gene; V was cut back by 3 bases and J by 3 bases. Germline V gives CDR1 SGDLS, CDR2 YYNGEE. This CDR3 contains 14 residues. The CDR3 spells CASSAGGVDTEAFS. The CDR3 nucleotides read TGTGCCAGCAGCGCAGGGGGTGTAGACACTGAAGCTTTCTCT.

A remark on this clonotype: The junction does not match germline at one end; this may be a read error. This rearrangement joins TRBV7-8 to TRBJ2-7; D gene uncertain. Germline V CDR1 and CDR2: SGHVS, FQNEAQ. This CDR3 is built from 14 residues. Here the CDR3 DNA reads TGTGCCAGCAGCCCTGAGACACCACACCAGAACCTGGATTTC. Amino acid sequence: CASSPETPHQNLDF.

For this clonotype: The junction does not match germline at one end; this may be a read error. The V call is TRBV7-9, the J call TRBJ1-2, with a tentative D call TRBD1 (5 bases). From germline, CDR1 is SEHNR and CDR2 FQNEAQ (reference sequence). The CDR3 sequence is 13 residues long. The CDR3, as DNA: TGTGCCAGCAGCCAGGTCGACAGCAGTGCTTCGGCCTTC. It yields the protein CASSQVDSSASAF.

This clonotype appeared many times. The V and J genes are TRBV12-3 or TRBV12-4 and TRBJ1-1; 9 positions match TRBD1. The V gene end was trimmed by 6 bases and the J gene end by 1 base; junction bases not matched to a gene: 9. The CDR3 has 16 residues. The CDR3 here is CASSIQGALANTEAFF. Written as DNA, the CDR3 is TGTGCCAGCAGCATACAGGGGGCATTGGCGAACACTGAAGCTTTCTTT.

The DNA of the CDR3 is TGCAGTGCTACGGGACAAAACTATGACCACACCTTC. Protein sequence: CSATGQNYDHTF. V usage is TRBV20-1 and J usage is TRBJ1-2; TRBD1 is a possible D gene (6 bases). Trimming pared 4 bases from V and 12 bases from J, leaving 18 bases between. The CDR3 is 12 residues long. CDR1 DFQATT and CDR2 SNEGSKA come from the germline V gene (reference sequence).

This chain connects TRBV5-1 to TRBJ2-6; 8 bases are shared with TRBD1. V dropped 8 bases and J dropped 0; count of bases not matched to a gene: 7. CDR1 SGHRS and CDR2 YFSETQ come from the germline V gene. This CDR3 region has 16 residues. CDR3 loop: CARGQDTVSGANVLTF. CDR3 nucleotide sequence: TGCGCCAGGGGACAGGACACTGTCTCTGGGGCCAACGTCCTGACTTTC.

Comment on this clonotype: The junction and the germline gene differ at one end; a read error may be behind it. DNA for the CDR3: TGTGCCAGTAGTATACCTAACCGCGGCAGCTACAGTGAGCAGTTCTTT. Translation gives CASSIPNRGSYSEQFF. This chain links TRBV19 with TRBJ2-2; D is ambiguous. The CDR3 consists of 16 residues. Germline V lookup: CDR1 LNHDA, CDR2 SQIVND (reference sequence).

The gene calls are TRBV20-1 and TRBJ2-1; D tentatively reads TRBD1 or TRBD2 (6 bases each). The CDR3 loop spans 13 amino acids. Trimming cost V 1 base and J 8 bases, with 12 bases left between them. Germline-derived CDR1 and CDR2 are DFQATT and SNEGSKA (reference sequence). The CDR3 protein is CSARVEGGYEQFF. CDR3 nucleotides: TGCAGTGCTAGAGTCGAGGGGGGCTATGAGCAGTTCTTC.

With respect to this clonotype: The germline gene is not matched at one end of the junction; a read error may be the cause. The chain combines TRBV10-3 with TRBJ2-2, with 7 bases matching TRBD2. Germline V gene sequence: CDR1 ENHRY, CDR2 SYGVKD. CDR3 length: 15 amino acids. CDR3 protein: CASSWGGGRTGALFF. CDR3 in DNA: TGTGCCAGCAGTTGGGGGGGGGGTCGCACCGGGGCGCTGTTTTTT.

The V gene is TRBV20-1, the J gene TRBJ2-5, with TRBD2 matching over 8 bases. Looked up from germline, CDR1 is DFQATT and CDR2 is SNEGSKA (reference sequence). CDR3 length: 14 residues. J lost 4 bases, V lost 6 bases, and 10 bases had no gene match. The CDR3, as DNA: TGCAGTGCCGCGACAGCGGGGGACGGAGAGACCCAGTACTTC. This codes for CSAATAGDGETQYF.

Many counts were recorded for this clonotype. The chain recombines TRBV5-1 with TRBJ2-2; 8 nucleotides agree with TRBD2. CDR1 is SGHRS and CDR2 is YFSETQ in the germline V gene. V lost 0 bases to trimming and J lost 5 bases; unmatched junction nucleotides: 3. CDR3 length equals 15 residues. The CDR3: CASSLAGTSTGELFF. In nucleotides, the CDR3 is TGCGCCAGCAGCTTGGCCGGGACTAGTACCGGGGAGCTGTTTTTT.

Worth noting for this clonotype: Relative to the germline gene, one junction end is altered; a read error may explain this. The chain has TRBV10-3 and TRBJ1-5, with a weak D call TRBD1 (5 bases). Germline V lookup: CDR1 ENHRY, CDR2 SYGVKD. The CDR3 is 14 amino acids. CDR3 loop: CAISECDRGWPQHF. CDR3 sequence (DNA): TGTGCCATCAGTGAGTGCGACCGGGGGTGGCCCCAGCACTTT.

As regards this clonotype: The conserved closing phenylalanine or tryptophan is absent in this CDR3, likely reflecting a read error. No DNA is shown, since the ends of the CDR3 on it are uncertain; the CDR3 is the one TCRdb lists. The CDR3 loop reads CASSVVPGAEETL. This chain connects TRBV9 to TRBJ2-3; the table's D call TRBD1 went unverified against the DNA. The CDR3 is made up of 13 amino acids, end residues included. Germline V gene sequence: CDR1 SGDLS, CDR2 YYNGEE.

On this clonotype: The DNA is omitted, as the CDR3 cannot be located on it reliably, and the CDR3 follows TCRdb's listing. CDR3 amino acids: CASSLGEAKYFGPF. This chain connects TRBV7-4 to TRBJ1-2. The CDR3 is made up of 14 amino acids, end residues included. The germline V gene has CDR1 SGHVT and CDR2 SQSDAQ.

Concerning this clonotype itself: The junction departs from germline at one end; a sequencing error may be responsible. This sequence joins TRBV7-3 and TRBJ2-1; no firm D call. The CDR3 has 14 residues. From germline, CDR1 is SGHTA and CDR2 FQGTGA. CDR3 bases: TGTGCCAGCAGCCCTGTCCAGCAGTGGAATGAGCGCTACTTC. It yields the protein CASSPVQQWNERYF.

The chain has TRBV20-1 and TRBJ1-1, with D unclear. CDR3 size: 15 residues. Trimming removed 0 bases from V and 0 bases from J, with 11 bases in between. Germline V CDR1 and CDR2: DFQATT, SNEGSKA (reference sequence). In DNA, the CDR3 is TGCAGTGCTAGAGATGGTGGCAAAATGAACACTGAAGCTTTCTTT. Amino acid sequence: CSARDGGKMNTEAFF.

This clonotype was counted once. CDR3 in DNA: TGTGCCAGCAGCTCGCGCCTTTACGAAAAGAGCACTGAAGCTTTCTTT. The encoded protein is CASSSRLYEKSTEAFF. This chain links TRBV7-2 with TRBJ1-1; D gene uncertain. The CDR3 spans 16 residues. CDR1 is SGHTA, CDR2 FQGNSA, per germline. Trimming stripped 4 bases from V and 4 bases from J, with 19 bases between.

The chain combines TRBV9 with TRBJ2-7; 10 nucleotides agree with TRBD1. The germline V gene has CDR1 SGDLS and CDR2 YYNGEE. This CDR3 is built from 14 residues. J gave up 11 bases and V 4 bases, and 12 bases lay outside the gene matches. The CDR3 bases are TGTGCCAGCAGCCCGGGGACAGGGGTATACACAAAGTACTTC. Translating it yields CASSPGTGVYTKYF.

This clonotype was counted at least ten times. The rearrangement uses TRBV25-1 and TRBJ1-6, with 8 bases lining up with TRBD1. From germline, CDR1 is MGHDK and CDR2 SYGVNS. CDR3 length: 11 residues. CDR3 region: CGPRGPTPLHF. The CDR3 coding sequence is TGTGGACCCAGGGGGCCAACACCCCTCCACTTT.

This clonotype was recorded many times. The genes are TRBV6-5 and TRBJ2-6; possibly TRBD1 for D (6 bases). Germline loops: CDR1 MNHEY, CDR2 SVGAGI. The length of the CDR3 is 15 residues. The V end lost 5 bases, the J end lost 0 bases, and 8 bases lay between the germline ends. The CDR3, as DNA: TGTGCCAGCAGTCGACAGGACTCTGGGGCCAACGTCCTGACTTTC. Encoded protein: CASSRQDSGANVLTF.

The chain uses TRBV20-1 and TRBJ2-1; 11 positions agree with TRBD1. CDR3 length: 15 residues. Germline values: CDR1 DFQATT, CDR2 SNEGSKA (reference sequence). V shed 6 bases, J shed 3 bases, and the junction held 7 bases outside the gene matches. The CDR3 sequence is CSARTGGVGYNEQFF. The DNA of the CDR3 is TGCAGTGCCCGGACAGGGGGCGTAGGCTACAATGAGCAGTTCTTC.

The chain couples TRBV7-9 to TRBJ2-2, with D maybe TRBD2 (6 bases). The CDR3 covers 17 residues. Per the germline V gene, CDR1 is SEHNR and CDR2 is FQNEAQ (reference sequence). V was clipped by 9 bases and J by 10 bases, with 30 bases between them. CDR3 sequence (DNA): TGTGCCAGTAGTGGGAGGACACGCAGTGGTTTGTGCGAGGAGCTGTTTTTT. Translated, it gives CASSGRTRSGLCEELFF.

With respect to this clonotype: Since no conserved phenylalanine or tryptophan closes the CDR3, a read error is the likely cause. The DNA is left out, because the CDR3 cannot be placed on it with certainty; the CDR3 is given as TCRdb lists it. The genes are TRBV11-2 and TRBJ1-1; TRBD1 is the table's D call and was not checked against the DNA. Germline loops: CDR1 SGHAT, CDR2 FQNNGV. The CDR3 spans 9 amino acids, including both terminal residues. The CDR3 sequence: CAFTGGRDY.

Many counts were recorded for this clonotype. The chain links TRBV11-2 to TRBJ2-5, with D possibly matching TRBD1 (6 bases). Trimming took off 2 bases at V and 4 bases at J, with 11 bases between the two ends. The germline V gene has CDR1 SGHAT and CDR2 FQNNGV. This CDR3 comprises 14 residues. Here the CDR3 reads CASSLLGGSETQYF. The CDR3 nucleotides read TGTGCCAGCAGCTTATTAGGGGGATCAGAGACCCAGTACTTC. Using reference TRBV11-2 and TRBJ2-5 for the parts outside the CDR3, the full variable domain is EAGVAQSPRYKIIEKRQSVAFWCNPISGHATLYWYQQILGQGPKLLIQFQNNGVVDDSQLPKDRFSAERLKGVDSTLKIQPAKLEDSAVYLCASSLLGGSETQYFGPGTRLLVL.